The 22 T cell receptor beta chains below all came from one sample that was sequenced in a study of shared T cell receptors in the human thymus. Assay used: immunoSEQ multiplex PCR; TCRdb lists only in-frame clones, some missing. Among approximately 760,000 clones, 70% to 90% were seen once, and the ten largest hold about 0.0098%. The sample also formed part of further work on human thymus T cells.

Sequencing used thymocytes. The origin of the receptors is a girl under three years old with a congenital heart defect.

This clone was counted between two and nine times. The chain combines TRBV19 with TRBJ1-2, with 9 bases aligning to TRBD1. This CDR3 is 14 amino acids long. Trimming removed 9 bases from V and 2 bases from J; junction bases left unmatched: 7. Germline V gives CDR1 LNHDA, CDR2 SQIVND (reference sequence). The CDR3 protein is CASNTGGTNYGYTF. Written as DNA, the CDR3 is TGTGCCAGCAATACAGGGGGCACCAACTATGGCTACACCTTC.

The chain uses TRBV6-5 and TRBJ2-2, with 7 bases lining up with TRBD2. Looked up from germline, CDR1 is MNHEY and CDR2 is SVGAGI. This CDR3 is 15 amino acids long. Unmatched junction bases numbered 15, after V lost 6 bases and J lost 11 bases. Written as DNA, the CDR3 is TGTGCCAGCAGGGAAAGCGGGGAGTTCTTAGGAGAGCTGTTTTTT. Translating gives CASRESGEFLGELFF.

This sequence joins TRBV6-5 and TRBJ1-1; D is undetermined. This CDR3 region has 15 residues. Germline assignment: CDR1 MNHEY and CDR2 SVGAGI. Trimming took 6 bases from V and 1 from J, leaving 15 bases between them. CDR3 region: CASSHKHTRNTEAFF. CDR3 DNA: TGTGCCAGCAGCCATAAACACACAAGGAACACTGAAGCTTTCTTT.

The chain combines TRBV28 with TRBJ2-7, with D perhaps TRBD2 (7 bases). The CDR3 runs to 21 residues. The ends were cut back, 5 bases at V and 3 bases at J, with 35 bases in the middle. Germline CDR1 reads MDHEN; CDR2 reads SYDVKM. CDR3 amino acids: CASSQRPIGGPKKTELYEQYF. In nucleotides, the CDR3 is TGTGCCAGCAGTCAAAGGCCGATCGGGGGGCCTAAAAAGACGGAACTCTACGAGCAGTACTTC.

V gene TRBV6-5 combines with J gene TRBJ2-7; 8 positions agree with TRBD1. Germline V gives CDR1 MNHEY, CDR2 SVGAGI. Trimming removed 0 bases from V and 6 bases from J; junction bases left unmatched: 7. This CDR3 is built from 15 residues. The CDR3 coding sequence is TGTGCCAGCAGTTACTCTCAGTCACAGGGGGTCGAGCAGTACTTC. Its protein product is CASSYSQSQGVEQYF.

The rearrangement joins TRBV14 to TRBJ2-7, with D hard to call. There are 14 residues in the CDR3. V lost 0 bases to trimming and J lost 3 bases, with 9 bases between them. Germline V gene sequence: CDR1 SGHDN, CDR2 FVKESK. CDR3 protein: CASSQDFQFYEQYF. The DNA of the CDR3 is TGTGCCAGCAGCCAAGATTTTCAGTTCTACGAGCAGTACTTC. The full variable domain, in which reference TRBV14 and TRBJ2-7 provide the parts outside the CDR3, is EAGVTQFPSHSVIEKGQTVTLRCDPISGHDNLYWYRRVMGKEIKFLLHFVKESKQDESGMPNNRFLAERTGGTYSTLKVQPAELEDSGVYFCASSQDFQFYEQYFGPGTRLTVT.

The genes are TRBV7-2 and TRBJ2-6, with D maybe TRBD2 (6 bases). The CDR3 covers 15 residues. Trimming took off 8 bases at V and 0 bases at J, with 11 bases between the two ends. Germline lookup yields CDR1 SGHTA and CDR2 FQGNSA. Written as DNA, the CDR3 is TGTGCCAGCGAACTAGCTTCCTCTGGGGCCAACGTCCTGACTTTC. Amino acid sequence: CASELASSGANVLTF.

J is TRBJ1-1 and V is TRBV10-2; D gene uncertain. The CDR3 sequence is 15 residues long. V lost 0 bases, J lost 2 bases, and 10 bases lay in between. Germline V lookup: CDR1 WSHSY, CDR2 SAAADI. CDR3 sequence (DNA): TGCGCCAGCAGTGAGTCCGGAGAGTCCAACACTGAAGCTTTCTTT. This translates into CASSESGESNTEAFF.

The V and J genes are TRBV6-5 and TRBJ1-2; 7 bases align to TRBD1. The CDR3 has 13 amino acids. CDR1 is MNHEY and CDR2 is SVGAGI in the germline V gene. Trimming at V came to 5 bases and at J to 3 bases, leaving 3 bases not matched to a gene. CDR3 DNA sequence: TGTGCCAGCAGTAGACAGGGAGACTATGGCTACACCTTC. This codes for CASSRQGDYGYTF.

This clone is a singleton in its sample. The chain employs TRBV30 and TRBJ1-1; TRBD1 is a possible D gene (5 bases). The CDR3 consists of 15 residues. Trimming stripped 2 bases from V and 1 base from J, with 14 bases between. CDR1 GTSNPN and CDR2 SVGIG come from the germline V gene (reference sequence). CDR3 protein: CAWSPPGLTNTEAFF. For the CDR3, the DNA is TGTGCCTGGAGTCCACCGGGACTCACGAACACTGAAGCTTTCTTT.

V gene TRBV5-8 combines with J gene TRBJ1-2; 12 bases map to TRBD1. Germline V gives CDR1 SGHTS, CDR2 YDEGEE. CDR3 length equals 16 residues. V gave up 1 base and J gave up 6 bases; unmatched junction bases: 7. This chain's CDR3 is CASSLTPGQGADGYTF. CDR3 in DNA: TGTGCCAGCAGCTTGACCCCGGGACAGGGGGCCGATGGCTACACCTTC.

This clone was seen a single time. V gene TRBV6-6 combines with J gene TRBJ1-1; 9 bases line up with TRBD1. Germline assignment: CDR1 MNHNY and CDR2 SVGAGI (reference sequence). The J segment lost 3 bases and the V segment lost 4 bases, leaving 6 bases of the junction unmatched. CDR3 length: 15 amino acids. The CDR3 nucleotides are TGTGCCAGCAGTTCGGGACAGGGAATTGACACTGAAGCTTTCTTT. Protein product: CASSSGQGIDTEAFF.

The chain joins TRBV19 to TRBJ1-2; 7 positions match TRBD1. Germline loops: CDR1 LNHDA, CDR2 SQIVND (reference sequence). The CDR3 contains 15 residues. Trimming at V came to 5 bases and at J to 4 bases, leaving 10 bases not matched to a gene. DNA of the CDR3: TGTGCCAGTAGTGTTAGGGACGGACAGGTCTATGGCTACACCTTC. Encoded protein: CASSVRDGQVYGYTF.

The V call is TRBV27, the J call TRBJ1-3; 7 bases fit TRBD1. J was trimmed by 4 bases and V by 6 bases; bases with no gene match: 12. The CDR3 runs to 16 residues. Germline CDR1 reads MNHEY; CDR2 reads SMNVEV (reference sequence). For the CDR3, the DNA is TGTGCCAGCAGCCCCTCGGAGGGGGCGAAAGGAAACACCATATATTTT. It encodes CASSPSEGAKGNTIYF.

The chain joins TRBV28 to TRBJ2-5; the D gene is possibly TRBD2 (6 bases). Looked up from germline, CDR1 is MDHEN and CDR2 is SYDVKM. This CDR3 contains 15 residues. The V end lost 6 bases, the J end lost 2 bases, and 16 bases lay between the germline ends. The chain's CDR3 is CASSPGLIKQETQYF. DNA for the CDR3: TGTGCCAGCAGCCCGGGACTCATCAAACAAGAGACCCAGTACTTC.

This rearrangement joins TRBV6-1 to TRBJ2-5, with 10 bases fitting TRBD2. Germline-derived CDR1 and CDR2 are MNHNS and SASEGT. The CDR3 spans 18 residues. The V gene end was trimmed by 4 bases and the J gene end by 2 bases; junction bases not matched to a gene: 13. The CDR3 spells CASSGGLAGASNQETQYF. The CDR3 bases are TGTGCCAGCAGTGGAGGGCTAGCGGGGGCCTCGAATCAAGAGACCCAGTACTTC.

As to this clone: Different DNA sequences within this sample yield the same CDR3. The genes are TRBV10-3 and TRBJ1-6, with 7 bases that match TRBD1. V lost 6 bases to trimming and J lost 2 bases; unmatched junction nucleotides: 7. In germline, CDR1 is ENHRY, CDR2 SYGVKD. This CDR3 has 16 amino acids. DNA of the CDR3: TGTGCCATCAGGAGGACAGGAAACCCCTATAATTCACCCCTCCACTTT. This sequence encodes CAIRRTGNPYNSPLHF.

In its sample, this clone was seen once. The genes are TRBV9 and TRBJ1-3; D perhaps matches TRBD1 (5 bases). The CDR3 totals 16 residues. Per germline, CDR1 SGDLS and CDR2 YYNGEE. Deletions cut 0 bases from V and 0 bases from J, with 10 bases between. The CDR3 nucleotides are TGTGCCAGCAGCGTAGGTCCAGGGTACTCTGGAAACACCATATATTTT. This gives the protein CASSVGPGYSGNTIYF.

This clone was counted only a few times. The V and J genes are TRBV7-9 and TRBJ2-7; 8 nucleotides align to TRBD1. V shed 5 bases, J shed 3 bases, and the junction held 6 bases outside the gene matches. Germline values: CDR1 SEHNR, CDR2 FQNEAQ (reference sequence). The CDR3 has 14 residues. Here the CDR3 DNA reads TGTGCCAGCAGCCCCGGGACAGGTAACTACGAGCAGTACTTC. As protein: CASSPGTGNYEQYF.

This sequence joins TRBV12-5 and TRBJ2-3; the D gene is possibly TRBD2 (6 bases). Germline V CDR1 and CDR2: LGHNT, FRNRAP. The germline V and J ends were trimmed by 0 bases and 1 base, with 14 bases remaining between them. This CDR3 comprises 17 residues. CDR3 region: CASGLVTARGGTDTQYF. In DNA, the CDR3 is TGTGCTAGTGGTTTGGTAACGGCGCGGGGTGGCACAGATACGCAGTATTTT. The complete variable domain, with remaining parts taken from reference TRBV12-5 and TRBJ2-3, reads DARVTQTPRHKVTEMGQEVTMRCQPILGHNTVFWYRQTMMQGLELLAYFRNRAPLDDSGMPKDRFSAEMPDATLATLKIQPSEPRDSAVYFCASGLVTARGGTDTQYFGPGTRLTVL.

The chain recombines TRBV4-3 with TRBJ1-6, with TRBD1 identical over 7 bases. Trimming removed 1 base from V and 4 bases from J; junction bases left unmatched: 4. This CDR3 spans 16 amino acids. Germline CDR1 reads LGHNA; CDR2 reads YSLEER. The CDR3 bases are TGCGCCAGCAGCCAAGGACAGGGAGCATATAATTCACCCCTCCACTTT. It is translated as CASSQGQGAYNSPLHF.

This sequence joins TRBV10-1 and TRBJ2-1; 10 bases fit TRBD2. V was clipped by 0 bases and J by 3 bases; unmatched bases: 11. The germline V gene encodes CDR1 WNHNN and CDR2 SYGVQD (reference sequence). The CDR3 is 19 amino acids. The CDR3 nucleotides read TGCGCCAGCAGTGAGTCGATGCTAGCGGGGGTTCTGAACTACAATGAGCAGTTCTTC. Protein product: CASSESMLAGVLNYNEQFF.